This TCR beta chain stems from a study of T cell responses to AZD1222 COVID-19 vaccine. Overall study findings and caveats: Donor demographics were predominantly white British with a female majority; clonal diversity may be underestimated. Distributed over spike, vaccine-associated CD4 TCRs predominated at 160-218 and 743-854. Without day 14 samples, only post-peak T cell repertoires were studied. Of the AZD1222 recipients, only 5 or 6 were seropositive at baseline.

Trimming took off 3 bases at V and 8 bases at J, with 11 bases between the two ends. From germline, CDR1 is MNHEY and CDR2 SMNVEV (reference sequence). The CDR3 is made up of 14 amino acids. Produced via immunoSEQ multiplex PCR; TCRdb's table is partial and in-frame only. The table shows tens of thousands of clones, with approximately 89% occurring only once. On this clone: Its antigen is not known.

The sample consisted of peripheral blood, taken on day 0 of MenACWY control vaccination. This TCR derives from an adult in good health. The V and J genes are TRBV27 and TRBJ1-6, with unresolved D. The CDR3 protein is CASSFWGGHSPLHF. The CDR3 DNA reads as TGTGCCAGCAGTTTCTGGGGTGGGCATTCACCCCTCCACTTT.